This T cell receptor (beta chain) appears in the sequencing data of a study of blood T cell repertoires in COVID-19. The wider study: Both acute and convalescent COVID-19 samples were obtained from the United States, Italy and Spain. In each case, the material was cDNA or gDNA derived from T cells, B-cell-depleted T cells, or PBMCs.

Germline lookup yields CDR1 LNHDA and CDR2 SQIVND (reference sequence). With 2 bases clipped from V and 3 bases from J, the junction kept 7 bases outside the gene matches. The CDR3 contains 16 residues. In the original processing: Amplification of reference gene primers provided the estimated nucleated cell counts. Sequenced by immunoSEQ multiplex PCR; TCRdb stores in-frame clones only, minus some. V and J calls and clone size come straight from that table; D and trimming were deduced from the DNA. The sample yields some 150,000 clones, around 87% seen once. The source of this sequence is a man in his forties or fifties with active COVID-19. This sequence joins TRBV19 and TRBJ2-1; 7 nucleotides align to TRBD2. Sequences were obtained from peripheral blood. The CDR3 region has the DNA TGTGCCAGTAGTATATCTGGAGCGGGGTACTACAATGAGCAGTTCTTC. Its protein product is CASSISGAGYYNEQFF. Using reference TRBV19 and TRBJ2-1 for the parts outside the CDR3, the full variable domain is DGGITQSPKYLFRKEGQNVTLSCEQNLNHDAMYWYRQDPGQGLRLIYYSQIVNDFQKGDIAEGYSVSREKKESFPLTVTSAQKNPTAFYLCASSISGAGYYNEQFFGPGTRLTVL.